Included here is one TCR beta chain sequence, with context. This sample was included in a study of blood T cell repertoires in COVID-19. Original methodology: Reference gene primer amplification gave estimated nucleated cell counts. Sequenced by immunoSEQ multiplex PCR; TCRdb stores in-frame clones only, minus some. V and J calls and clone size are as listed in that table; D and trimming were resolved from the DNA. The repertoire holds some 190,000 clones, with 75% to 90% as singletons. The CDR3 length is 14 residues. Germline CDR1 SGHNT, CDR2 YYREEE (reference sequence). The V gene lost 0 bases and the J gene lost 5 bases, with 12 bases spanning the gap.

The sequenced sample consisted of peripheral blood. The V gene is TRBV5-4, the J gene TRBJ2-7, with D possibly TRBD2 on 6 matching bases. This TCR derives from a human donor with active or convalescent COVID-19. The donor label of this sample is uncertain. CDR3 coding DNA: TGTGCCAGCAGCTTGGTGACGGGAGTGAACGAGCAGTACTTC. Protein: CASSLVTGVNEQYF.